These T cell receptor beta chains were read from a single sample in a study of CD8 T cells in Susac syndrome. Each CDR3 protein is one row after TCRdb ran MiXCR on the immunoSEQ multiplex PCR reads. The table shows tens of thousands of distinct CDR3 sequences, with around 94% occurring only once. Sequencing was done on a sample of CD8+ T cells from PBMCs. These receptors were obtained from a human donor in good health. Both conserved end residues are part of each CDR3. Each record gives: clone size, V gene, J gene, D gene, CDR3 protein, CDR3 DNA. D genes are given only for firm matches. Size values are once, few and many counts, or a class for expanded clones, and some rows have none.

NA	TRBV28	TRBJ2-1	NA	CASSSLTGWAIQFF	TGTGCCAGCAGTTCTCTTACCGGGTGGGCTATCCAGTTCTTC
NA	TRBV7-9	TRBJ1-1	NA	CASRNGGVDTEAFF	TGTGCCAGCAGGAACGGGGGGGTGGACACTGAAGCTTTCTTT
NA	TRBV20-1	TRBJ2-1	NA	CSAEAPGLGNEQFF	TGCAGTGCTGAGGCACCGGGACTGGGTAATGAGCAGTTCTTC
NA	TRBV4-1	TRBJ1-5	NA	CASGASPNQPQHF	TGCGCCAGCGGGGCCAGTCCCAATCAGCCCCAGCATTTT
NA	TRBV13	TRBJ2-3	NA	CASSFLISSTDTQYF	TGTGCCAGCAGCTTCCTTATTTCAAGCACAGATACGCAGTATTTT
NA	TRBV9	TRBJ2-3	NA	CASSVEGVSTDTQYF	TGTGCCAGCAGCGTAGAGGGAGTCTCCACAGATACGCAGTATTTT
NA	TRBV28	TRBJ2-5	NA	CASSPQTPIIEETQYF	TGTGCCAGCAGCCCACAGACACCCATAATCGAAGAGACCCAGTACTTC
NA	TRBV9	TRBJ2-7	TRBD1	CASSFQGAGYEQYF	TGTGCCAGCAGCTTCCAGGGGGCTGGCTACGAGCAGTACTTC
NA	TRBV4-3	TRBJ1-6	TRBD1	CASSLARTGLGSPLHF	TGCGCCAGCAGCCTGGCCAGGACAGGGCTGGGTTCACCCCTCCACTTT
once	TRBV7-6	TRBJ2-1	TRBD1	CASSAGLGQGSHEQFF	TGTGCCAGCAGCGCAGGCCTCGGACAGGGAAGCCATGAGCAGTTCTTC
NA	TRBV27	TRBJ2-1	TRBD2	CASSRLAGINEQFF	TGTGCCAGCAGTAGACTAGCGGGAATCAATGAGCAGTTCTTC
NA	TRBV20-1	TRBJ1-5	TRBD1	CSARAGTGGYSNQPQHF	TGCAGTGCTAGAGCCGGGACAGGGGGTTATAGCAATCAGCCCCAGCATTTT
NA	TRBV29-1	TRBJ2-1	NA	CSVKRLSYSYEQFF	TGCAGCGTCAAACGTCTTAGTTATTCGTATGAGCAGTTCTTC
NA	TRBV7-9	TRBJ2-7	NA	CASSLGTSRQPYEQYF	TGTGCCAGCAGCTTGGGTACTTCACGGCAGCCCTACGAGCAGTACTTC